Listed below are T cell receptor beta chains from one sample, sequenced in a study of cytomegalovirus exposure and HLA in healthy donors. Using immunoSEQ multiplex PCR, the repertoire was profiled, and TCRdb retains in-frame clones only, with some absent. The table lists approximately 44,000 clones, approximately 80% of them singletons. The source material was PBMCs. Every receptor here comes from a man between 25 and 39 years old in good health and CMV-seronegative. Both conserved end residues are trimmed from each CDR3. Each record gives: J gene, V gene, CDR3 protein.

J gene: TRBJ2-1; V gene: TRBV11-2; CDR3 protein: ASSSAGTYYNEQF
J gene: TRBJ2-2; V gene: TRBV7-9; CDR3 protein: ASSTTSGRNTGELF
J gene: TRBJ1-6; V gene: TRBV6-6; CDR3 protein: ASSYPDSPLH
J gene: TRBJ2-2; V gene: TRBV5-1; CDR3 protein: ASSLGSGNTGELF
J gene: TRBJ2-7; V gene: TRBV5-1; CDR3 protein: ASSPAGTSGYEQY
J gene: TRBJ1-4; V gene: TRBV29-1; CDR3 protein: SVENVGGEKLF
J gene: TRBJ2-1; V gene: TRBV9; CDR3 protein: ASSVGTFYNEQF
J gene: TRBJ2-3; V gene: TRBV7-9; CDR3 protein: ASRPRQGGLSTDTQY
J gene: TRBJ1-2; V gene: TRBV25-1; CDR3 protein: ASSELFTGIYGYT
J gene: TRBJ2-3; V gene: TRBV19; CDR3 protein: ASSAAGVQDTQY
J gene: TRBJ2-3; V gene: TRBV29-1; CDR3 protein: SVGGLAGIDTQY
J gene: TRBJ1-4; V gene: TRBV7-9; CDR3 protein: ASSPGSGMAEKLF
J gene: TRBJ1-4; V gene: TRBV28; CDR3 protein: ASAVGGSGEKLF